This T cell receptor (beta chain) was identified in a study of PD-L1 blockade in urothelial cancer (dated by TCRdb to 2017 to 2019). For context, the study as a whole: Therapy was started at some point between 2013 and 2015 for all patients, and atezolizumab 1,200 mg was administered intravenously every 3 weeks. About 90% of the 29 patients were males with bladder-origin urothelial cancer, and about 65% of the roughly 29 reported a prior smoking history. Patients had an ECOG performance status of 0 or 1 and had received between 0 and 3 prior chemotherapy regimens. Blood samples were analyzed 3 weeks after the start of treatment (second dose) and 6 weeks after the start of treatment. Blood samples gave median yields of about 140,000 T cells and 80,000 or so unique TCRs, along with a median clonality of about 0.084. The study was an exploratory multi-omic analysis of somatic, immune and clinical correlates of response to PD-L1 blockade with atezolizumab in urothelial cancer. Pretreatment tumor samples, along with matched peripheral blood serially collected before and after atezolizumab treatment, were subjected to TCR sequencing. Durable clinical benefit was defined as progression-free survival longer than 6 months, and TCR features were also tested against progression-free and overall survival. In the same patients, whole exome sequencing and RNA sequencing of pretreatment tumors were performed in addition to TCR sequencing. Durable clinical benefit was achieved by nine patients but not by the remaining 20. Just over 28 patients had pretreatment blood TCR-seq, some 25 had at least one posttreatment blood collection, and some 25 had tumor TCR-seq.

Each PCR received spiked-in synthetic TCR analog templates so that absolute template abundance could be estimated from read counts. TCRbeta CDR3 regions were amplified from genomic DNA with bias-controlled V and J gene primers using the immunoSEQ assay. Rearranged TCRbeta segments were sequenced at approximately 20X coverage. The study's processing was this. Sequencing errors were corrected by clustering, and CDR3s were annotated against IMGT so that V, D and J genes could be assigned. Downstream analyses used only productive TCRbeta rearrangements, leaving out any out-of-frame or stop-codon sequences. To compute clonality, Shannon entropy was normalized by the log of the number of unique productive sequences and then subtracted from one. Fisher's exact test with Benjamini-Hochberg correction, using a cutoff of adjusted p below 0.01, was how clones that differed between time points or between blood and tumor were identified. TCRdb provides this immuneACCESS table in a form limited to in-frame rearrangements. Some clones are lacking; in checked studies, under half of them reflect an unresolved V gene, and why the rest are absent is not known. Clone size and V and J calls were adopted from that table, with D and trimming inferred from the DNA. The sample has about 84,000 clones on record, more than 75% of them singletons. Of the sample, more than 8% is held by the ten largest clones.

Study-level results and caveats: Small sample size (n ≈ 27) and many exploratory analyses mean the results are intended to be hypothesis-generating. A pretreatment peripheral blood TCR clonality below the median was linked to improved progression-free and overall survival. At 3 weeks after the start of treatment, tumor-associated TCR clones in peripheral blood had expanded more in patients with durable benefit (n ≈ 24, p = 0.022).

The cohort included about 30 patients with locally advanced or metastatic urothelial carcinoma who were treated at Memorial Sloan Kettering on a trial protocol. Peripheral blood mononuclear cells were collected pretreatment and during treatment, at between 1 and 8 total time points per patient. The Qiagen DNeasy Blood extraction kit was used to purify genomic DNA from total PBMCs and tumor samples. PBMCs were collected pretreatment and during treatment, and were isolated and stored as previously described. From the germline V gene (reference sequence), CDR1 is LNHDA and CDR2 is SQIVND. Measured from the cysteine to the phenylalanine, the CDR3 is 15 residues long. The entry retains the CDR3 DNA only, 45 bases that are in frame from base 1. V is shortened by 7 bases, J by 0 bases, and the region joining them spans 13 bases. In regard to this clone: This clone's antigen is unknown. Per-base qualities were not stored, and no clone one base away is much larger.

This TCR was recovered from a man in his 70s with urothelial cancer. The chain employs TRBV19 and TRBJ1-5, with no D gene named confidently. The sample in question was PBMCs, obtained around atezolizumab (anti-PD-L1) treatment. The CDR3 amino acid sequence is: CASNRGQYSNQPQHF. DNA sequence: TGTGCCAGTAACCGAGGCCAGTATAGCAATCAGCCCCAGCATTTT.